Listed below are T cell receptor beta chains from one sample, sequenced in a study of blood T cell repertoires in COVID-19. The protocol was immunoSEQ multiplex PCR, while the TCRdb copy is restricted to in-frame clones and leaves out a portion. The sample lists over 200,000 clones, around 92% occurring once. Input material: peripheral blood. These receptors were collected from a person aged 18-30 years with COVID-19, enrolled during active disease. Each CDR3 is given with its conserved first and last residue. A D gene is named only where the DNA matches it firmly. The size field is filled for only some rows; it gives once, few, many or a size class.

v_call,d_call,j_call,clone_size,cdr3_nt,cdr3_aa
TRBV5-6,NA,TRBJ1-6,NA,TGTGCCAGCAGCTTAACGACAAGCCAGAGTTCACCCCTCCACTTT,CASSLTTSQSSPLHF
TRBV21-1,NA,TRBJ1-5,NA,TGTGCCAGCAGCCCCGGGACAGTCTGTCATCAGCCCCAGCATTTT,CASSPGTVCHQPQHF
TRBV19,NA,TRBJ2-7,NA,TGTGCCAGTAGTATAACTGCAGGGACAACCTACGAGCAGTACTTC,CASSITAGTTYEQYF
TRBV5-8,TRBD1,TRBJ2-7,NA,TGTGCCAGCAGCTCCGGCACAGGGGGCCCCTACGAGCAGTACTTC,CASSSGTGGPYEQYF
TRBV10-1,TRBD1,TRBJ1-6,few,TGCGCCAGCAGTGAGAGCGGCGACAGGGATAATTCACCCCTCCACTTT,CASSESGDRDNSPLHF
TRBV28,TRBD1,TRBJ1-5,once,TGTGCCAGCAGCGGACAGGGGGGGGGACAGCCCCAGCATTTT,CASSGQGGGQPQHF
TRBV2,TRBD2,TRBJ2-1,NA,TGTGCCAGCAGCCAAATTCAGCGGGAGGCCGGCAATGAGCAGTTCTTC,CASSQIQREAGNEQFF
TRBV6-2/TRBV6-3,TRBD1,TRBJ1-2,NA,TGTGCCAGCAGTTCCCCCAGGACAGGCTATGGCTACACCTTC,CASSSPRTGYGYTF
TRBV3-1/TRBV3-2,TRBD2,TRBJ2-7,NA,TGTGCCAGCAGCCAGAGACTAGCGGGGGGCGAGCAGTACTTC,CASSQRLAGGEQYF
TRBV4-3,TRBD1,TRBJ2-1,NA,TGCGCCAGCAGCCAAGAATGGGGACAGTACAATGAGCAGTTCTTC,CASSQEWGQYNEQFF
TRBV24-1,NA,TRBJ2-7,NA,TGTGCCACCAGTGATACACACTCCTCGGGGTCGGAGCAGTACTTC,CATSDTHSSGSEQYF
TRBV7-2,TRBD2,TRBJ2-5,few,TGTGCCAGCAGCTTAGCTCGGCTAGCGGGAGGAGAGACCCAGTACTTC,CASSLARLAGGETQYF
TRBV18,NA,TRBJ2-5,NA,TGTGCCAGCTCACCAATATCCCCGGGTAGTTTCCAAGAGACCCAGTACTTC,CASSPISPGSFQETQYF
TRBV15,NA,TRBJ2-5,NA,TGTGCCACCAGCAGAGACGGGGTGGTGGAGACCCAGTACTTC,CATSRDGVVETQYF
TRBV7-9,NA,TRBJ1-6,few,TGTGCCAGCAGCTCTGGACTGGAAGGGAGCTCCTATAATTCACCCCTCCACTTT,CASSSGLEGSSYNSPLHF
TRBV4-3,NA,TRBJ1-3,NA,TGCGCCAGCAGCCCCCACGGCGGCATCTCTGGAAACACCATATATTTT,CASSPHGGISGNTIYF